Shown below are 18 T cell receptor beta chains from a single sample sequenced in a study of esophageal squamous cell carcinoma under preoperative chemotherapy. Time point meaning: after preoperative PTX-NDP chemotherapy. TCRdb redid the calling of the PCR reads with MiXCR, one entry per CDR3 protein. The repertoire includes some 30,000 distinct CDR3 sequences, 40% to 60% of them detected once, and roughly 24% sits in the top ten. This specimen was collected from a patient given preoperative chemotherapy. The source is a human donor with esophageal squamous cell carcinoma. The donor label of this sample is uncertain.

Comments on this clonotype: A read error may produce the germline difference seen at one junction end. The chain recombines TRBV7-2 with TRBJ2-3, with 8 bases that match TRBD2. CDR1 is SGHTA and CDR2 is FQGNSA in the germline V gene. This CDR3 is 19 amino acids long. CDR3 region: CASSQYGGSGVPSTDTQYF. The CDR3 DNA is TGTGCCAGCAGCCAATACGGGGGTAGCGGGGTCCCTAGCACAGATACGCAGTACTTT.

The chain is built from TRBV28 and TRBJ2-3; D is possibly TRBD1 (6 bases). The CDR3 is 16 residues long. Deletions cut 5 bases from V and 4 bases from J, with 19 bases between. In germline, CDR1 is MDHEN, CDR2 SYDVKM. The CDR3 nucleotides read TGTGCCAGCAGTCCCCCTTCTGGGGGCTCGGCAGATACGCAGTATTTT. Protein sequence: CASSPPSGGSADTQYF. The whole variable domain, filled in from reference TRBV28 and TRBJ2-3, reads DVKVTQSSRYLVKRTGEKVFLECVQDMDHENMFWYRQDPGLGLRLIYFSYDVKMKEKGDIPEGYSVSREKKERFSLILESASTNQTSMYLCASSPPSGGSADTQYFGPGTRLTVL.

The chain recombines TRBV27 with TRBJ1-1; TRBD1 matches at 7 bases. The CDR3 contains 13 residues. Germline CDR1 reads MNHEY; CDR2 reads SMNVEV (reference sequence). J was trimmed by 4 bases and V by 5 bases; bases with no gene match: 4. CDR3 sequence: CASSQGDSTEAFF. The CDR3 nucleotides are TGTGCCAGCAGTCAGGGGGATAGCACTGAAGCTTTCTTT.

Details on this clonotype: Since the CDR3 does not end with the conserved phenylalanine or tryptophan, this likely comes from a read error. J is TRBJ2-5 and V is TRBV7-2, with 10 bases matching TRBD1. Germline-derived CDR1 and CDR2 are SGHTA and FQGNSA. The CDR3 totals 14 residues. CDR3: CASSLTGGAESQYL. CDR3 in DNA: TGTGCCAGCAGCTTGACAGGGGGCGCAGAGTCCCAGTACTTG.

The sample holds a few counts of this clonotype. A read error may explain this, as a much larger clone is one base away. The CDR3 nucleotides read TGTGCCAGCAGCCCGGTAGCGAGCTCCTACGAGCAGTTCTTC. Protein sequence: CASSPVASSYEQFF. The rearrangement joins TRBV7-6 to TRBJ2-1; maybe TRBD2 (5 bases). CDR3 size: 14 residues. Germline CDR1 SGHVS, CDR2 FNYEAQ. V lost 5 bases and J 10 bases, leaving 18 bases between the germline ends.

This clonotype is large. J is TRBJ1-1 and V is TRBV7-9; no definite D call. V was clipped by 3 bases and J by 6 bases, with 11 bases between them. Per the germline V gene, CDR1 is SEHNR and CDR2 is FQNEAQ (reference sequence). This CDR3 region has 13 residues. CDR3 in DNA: TGTGCCAGCAGCTTTTCCCCCGACCCTGAAGCTTTCTTT. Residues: CASSFSPDPEAFF.

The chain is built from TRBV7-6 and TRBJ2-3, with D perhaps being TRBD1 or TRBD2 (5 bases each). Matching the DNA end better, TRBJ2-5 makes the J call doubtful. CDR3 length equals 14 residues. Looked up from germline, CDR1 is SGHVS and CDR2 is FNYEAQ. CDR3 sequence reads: CASRRGRTPETQYF. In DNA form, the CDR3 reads TGTGCGAGCCGCCGGGGCCGGACCCCAGAGACCCAGTACTTC.

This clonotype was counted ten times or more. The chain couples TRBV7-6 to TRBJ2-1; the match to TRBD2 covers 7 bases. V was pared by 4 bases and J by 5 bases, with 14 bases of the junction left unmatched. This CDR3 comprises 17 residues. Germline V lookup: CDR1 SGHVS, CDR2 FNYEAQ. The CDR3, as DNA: TGTGCCAGCAGCTCAGAGGCGGGAGTGGGTTTTCACAATGAGCAGTTCTTC. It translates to CASSSEAGVGFHNEQFF.

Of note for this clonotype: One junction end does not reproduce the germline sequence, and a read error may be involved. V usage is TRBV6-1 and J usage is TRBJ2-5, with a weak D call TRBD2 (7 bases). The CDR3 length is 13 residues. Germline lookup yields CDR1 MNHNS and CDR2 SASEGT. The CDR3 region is CASTEWGGNEQYF. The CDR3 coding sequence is TGTGCCAGCACTGAATGGGGGGGCAATGAGCAGTACTTC.

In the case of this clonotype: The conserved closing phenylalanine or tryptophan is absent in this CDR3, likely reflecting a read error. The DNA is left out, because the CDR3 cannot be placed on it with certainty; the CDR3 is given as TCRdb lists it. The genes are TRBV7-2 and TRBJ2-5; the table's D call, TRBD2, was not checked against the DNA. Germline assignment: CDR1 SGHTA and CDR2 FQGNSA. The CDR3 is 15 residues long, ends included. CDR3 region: CASSISALAVETRFS.

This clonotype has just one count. The CDR3 bases are TGTGCCAGCAGTGCTACTGGGGGGGGGGCCACAGATATGCAGTACTTC. The encoded protein is CASSATGGGATDMQYF. This rearrangement joins TRBV12-3 or TRBV12-4 to TRBJ2-3, with D possibly matching TRBD2 (7 bases). The closer fit of TRBJ2-7 to the DNA end suggests the J call may be wrong. This CDR3 has 16 residues.

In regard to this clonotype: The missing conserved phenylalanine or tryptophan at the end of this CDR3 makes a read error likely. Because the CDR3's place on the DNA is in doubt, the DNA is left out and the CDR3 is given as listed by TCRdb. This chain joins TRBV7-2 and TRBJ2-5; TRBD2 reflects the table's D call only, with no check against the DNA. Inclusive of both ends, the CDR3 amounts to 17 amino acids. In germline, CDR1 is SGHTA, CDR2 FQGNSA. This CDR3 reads CASSLIERGGPTETQLS.

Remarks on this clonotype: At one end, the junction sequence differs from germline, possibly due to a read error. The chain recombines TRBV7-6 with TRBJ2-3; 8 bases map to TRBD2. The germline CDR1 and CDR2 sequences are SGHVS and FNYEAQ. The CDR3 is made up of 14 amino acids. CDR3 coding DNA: TGTGCCAGCAGCTCGGGGGGGGCCACAGATATTCAGTACTTT. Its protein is CASSSGGATDIQYF. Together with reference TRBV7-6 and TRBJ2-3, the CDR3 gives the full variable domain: GAGVSQSPRYKVTKRGQDVALRCDPISGHVSLYWYRQALGQGPEFLTYFNYEAQQDKSGLPNDRFSAERPEGSISTLTIQRTEQRDSAMYRCASSSGGATDIQYFGPGTRLTVL.

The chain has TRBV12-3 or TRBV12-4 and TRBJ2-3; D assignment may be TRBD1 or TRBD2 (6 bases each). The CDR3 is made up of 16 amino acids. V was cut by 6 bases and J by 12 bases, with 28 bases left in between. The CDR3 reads CASRATGGRGPETQYF. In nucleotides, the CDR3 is TGTGCCAGCAGGGCCACCGGGGGCCGCGGCCCAGAGACCCAGTATTTT.

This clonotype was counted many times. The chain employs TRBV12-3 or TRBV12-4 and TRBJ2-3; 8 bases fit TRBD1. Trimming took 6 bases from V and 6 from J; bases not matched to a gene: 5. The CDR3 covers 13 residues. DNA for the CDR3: TGTGCCAGCAGCCCCAGGGGGCGTGATACGCAGTATTTT. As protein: CASSPRGRDTQYF.

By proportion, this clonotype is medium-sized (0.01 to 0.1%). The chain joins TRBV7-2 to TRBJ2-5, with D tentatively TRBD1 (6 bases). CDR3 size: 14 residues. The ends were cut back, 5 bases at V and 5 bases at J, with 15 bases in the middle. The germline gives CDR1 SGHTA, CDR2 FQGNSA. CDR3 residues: CASSPQGVRETQYF. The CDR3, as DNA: TGTGCCAGCAGCCCACAGGGAGTTAGGGAGACCCAGTACTTC.

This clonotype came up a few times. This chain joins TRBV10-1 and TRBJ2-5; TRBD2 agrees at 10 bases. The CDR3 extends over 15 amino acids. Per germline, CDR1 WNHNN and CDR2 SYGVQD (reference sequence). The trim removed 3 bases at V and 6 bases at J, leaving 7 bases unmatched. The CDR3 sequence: CASSETSGIEKTQYF. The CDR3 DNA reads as TGCGCCAGCAGTGAAACTAGCGGGATAGAGAAGACCCAGTACTTC.

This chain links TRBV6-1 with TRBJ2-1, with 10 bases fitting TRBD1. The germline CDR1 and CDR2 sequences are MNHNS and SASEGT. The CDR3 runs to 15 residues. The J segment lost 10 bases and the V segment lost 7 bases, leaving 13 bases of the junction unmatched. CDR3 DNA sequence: TGTGCCAGCAACGAACCGGGACAGGGGTACCACGAGCAGTTCTTC. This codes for CASNEPGQGYHEQFF.